This T cell receptor beta chain appears in the sequencing data of a study of read filtering for tumor transcriptome and immune sequencing. Looking at the study overall: Mean patient age was roughly 72 years, range roughly 47 to 90; 16 to 20 male, about 15 female.

Molecular barcoded adaptors covering alpha/delta and beta/gamma chains were used on 400 ng RNA. TCRdb redid the calling of the reads with MiXCR, one entry per CDR3 protein. The data hold 62,000 or so distinct CDR3 sequences, with around 13% observed a single time. Ten or more counts support this clonotype. The target antigen is unknown. Study results and limitations: Without single-read clonotypes, shared clonotype proportions correlated more between IR-seq and RNA-seq.

CDR1 is SEHNR and CDR2 is FQNEAQ in the germline V gene (reference sequence). V lost 2 bases and J 3 bases, leaving 4 bases between the germline ends. CDR3 size: 12 residues. This TCR came from a donor over 35 with multiple myeloma. The V call is TRBV7-9, the J call TRBJ2-5, with D uncertain. Sequencing input: a population of CD138-negative cells sorted from bone marrow. CDR3 protein: CASSLLEETQYF. For the CDR3, the DNA is TGTGCCAGCAGCTTACTAGAAGAGACCCAGTACTTC.